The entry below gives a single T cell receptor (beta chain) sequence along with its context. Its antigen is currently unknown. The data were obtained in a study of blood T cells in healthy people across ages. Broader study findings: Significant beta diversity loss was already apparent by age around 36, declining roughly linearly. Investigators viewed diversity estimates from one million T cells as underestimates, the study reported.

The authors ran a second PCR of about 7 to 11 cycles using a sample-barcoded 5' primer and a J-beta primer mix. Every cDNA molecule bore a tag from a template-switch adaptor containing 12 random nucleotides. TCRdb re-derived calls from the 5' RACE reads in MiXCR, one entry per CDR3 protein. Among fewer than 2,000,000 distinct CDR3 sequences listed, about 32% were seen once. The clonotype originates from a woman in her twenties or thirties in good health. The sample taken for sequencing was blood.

Here the CDR3 DNA reads TGCAGTGCTAGGGGGGACTATCAAGAGACCCAGTACTTC. Translated, it gives CSARGDYQETQYF. The chain recombines TRBV20-1 with TRBJ2-5; 7 bases match TRBD2. The germline V gene has CDR1 DFQATT and CDR2 SNEGSKA (reference sequence). Trimming removed 3 bases from V and 2 bases from J; junction bases left unmatched: 3. This CDR3 spans 13 amino acids.